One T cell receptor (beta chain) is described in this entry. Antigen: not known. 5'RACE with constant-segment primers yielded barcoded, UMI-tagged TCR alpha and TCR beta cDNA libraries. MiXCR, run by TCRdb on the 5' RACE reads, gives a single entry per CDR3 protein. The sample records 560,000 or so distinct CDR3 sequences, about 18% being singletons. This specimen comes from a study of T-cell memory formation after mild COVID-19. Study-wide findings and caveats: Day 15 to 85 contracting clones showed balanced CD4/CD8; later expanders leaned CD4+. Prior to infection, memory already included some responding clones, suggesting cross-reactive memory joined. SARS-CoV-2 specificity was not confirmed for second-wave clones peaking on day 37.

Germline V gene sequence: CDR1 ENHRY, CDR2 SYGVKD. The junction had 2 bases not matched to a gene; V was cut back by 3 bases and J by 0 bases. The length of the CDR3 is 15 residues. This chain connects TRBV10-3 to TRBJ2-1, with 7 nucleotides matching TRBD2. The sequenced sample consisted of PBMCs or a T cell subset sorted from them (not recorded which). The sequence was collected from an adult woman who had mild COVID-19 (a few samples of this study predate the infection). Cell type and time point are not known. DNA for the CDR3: TGTGCCATCAGTGAAGGCGGGAGCTCCTACAATGAGCAGTTCTTC. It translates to CAISEGGSSYNEQFF.